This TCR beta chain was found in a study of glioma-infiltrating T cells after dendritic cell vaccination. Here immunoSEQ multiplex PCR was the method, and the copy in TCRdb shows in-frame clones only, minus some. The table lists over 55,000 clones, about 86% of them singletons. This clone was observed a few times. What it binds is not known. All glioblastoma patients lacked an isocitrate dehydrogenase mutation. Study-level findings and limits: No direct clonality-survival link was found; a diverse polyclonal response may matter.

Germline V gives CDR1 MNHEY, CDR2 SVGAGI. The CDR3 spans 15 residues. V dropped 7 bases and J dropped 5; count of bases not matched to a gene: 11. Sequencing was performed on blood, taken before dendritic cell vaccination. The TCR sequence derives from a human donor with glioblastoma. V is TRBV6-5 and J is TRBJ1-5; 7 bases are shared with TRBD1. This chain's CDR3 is CASMPKTGWDQPQHF. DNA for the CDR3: TGTGCCAGCATGCCGAAGACAGGGTGGGATCAGCCCCAGCATTTT.